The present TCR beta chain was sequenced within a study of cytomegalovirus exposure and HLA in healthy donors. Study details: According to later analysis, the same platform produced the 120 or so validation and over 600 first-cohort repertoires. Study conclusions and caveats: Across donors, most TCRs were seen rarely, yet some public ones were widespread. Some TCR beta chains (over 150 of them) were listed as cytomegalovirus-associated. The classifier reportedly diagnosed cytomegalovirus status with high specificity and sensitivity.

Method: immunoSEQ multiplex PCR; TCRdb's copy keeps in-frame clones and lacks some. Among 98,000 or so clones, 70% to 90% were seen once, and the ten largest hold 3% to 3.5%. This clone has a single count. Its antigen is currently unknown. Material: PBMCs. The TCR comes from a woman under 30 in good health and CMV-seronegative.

The CDR3 loop reads CASSTGQMDQPQHF. The CDR3 bases are TGCGCCAGCAGCACCGGACAAATGGATCAGCCCCAGCATTTT. This chain links TRBV5-1 with TRBJ1-5, with TRBD1 as a possible D gene (5 bases). There are 14 residues in the CDR3. Germline V gene data show CDR1 as SGHRS and CDR2 as YFSETQ. V was trimmed by 4 bases and J by 5 bases, leaving 13 bases between them.